This T cell receptor (beta chain) was documented in a study of blood T cell repertoires in COVID-19. The CDR3 has 18 amino acids. V gave up 3 bases and J gave up 4 bases; unmatched junction bases: 11. Germline assignment: CDR1 LNHDA and CDR2 SQIVND (reference sequence). Profiling relied on immunoSEQ multiplex PCR, and the TCRdb table lists in-frame clones only, not all of them. The table lists roughly 400,000 clones, just over 90% of them singletons. The rearrangement joins TRBV19 to TRBJ2-2; 10 bases match TRBD2. The receptor was derived from a woman between 40 and 55 years old who had been exposed to COVID-19. Sequencing was performed on PBMCs or T cells enriched from blood (not recorded which). CDR3 nucleotides: TGTGCCAGTAGTATTAGGGCTAGCGGGAGCAAGGGCACCGGGGAGCTGTTTTTT. This gives the protein CASSIRASGSKGTGELFF.